Sequencing of this T cell receptor beta chain was carried out in a study of T cell responses to AZD1222 COVID-19 vaccine. Across the study: Pooling of second doses given at about 4 or about 12 weeks was done. Study-wide findings and caveats: It should be noted that donors were predominantly white British and more often female, and clonal diversity was possibly underestimated. The reported proportion of spike-specific TCRs targeting unmutated variant regions was nearly half.

Comment on this clone: Its antigen is not known.

Germline V gene lookup returns CDR1 SGHVS and CDR2 FNYEAQ. V shed 3 bases and J shed 1 base, with 0 bases lying between them. The CDR3 totals 11 residues. Method: immunoSEQ multiplex PCR; TCRdb's copy keeps in-frame clones and lacks some. The sample has 90,000 or so clones; around 85% are singletons. This material consisted of peripheral blood, taken on day 0 of AZD1222 vaccination. This chain uses TRBV7-6 with TRBJ1-1; unclear D gene. This receptor was obtained from an adult in good health. The CDR3 nucleotides are TGTGCCAGCAGCTTGAACACTGAAGCTTTCTTT. Translating it yields CASSLNTEAFF.